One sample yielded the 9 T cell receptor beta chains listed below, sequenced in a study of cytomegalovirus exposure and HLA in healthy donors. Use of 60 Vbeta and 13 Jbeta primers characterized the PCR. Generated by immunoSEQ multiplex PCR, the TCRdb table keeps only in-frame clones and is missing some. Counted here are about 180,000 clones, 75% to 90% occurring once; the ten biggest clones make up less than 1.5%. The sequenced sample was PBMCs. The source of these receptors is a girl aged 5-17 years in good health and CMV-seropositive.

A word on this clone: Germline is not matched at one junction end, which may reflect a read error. CDR3 bases: TGTGCCTGGAGTGGGGAGTTTTTAAATGGAAAACTGTTTTTT. Translation gives CAWSGEFLNGKLFF. This rearrangement joins TRBV30 to TRBJ1-4; D is unresolved. The length of the CDR3 is 14 residues. Germline CDR1 reads GTSNPN; CDR2 reads SVGIG (reference sequence).

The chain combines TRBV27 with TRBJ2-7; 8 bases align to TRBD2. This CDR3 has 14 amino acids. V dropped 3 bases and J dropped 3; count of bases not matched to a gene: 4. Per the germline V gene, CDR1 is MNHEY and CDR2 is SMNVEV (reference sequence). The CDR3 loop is CASSFSGTSYEQYF. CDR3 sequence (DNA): TGTGCCAGCAGTTTCTCCGGGACTAGCTACGAGCAGTACTTC.

The CDR3 sequence: CASSGGWTGGNEQFF. The CDR3 DNA is TGCGCCAGCAGTGGCGGATGGACAGGGGGCAATGAGCAGTTCTTC. This rearrangement joins TRBV10-1 to TRBJ2-1, with 10 bases that match TRBD1. Germline values: CDR1 WNHNN, CDR2 SYGVQD (reference sequence). CDR3 size: 15 residues. With V trimmed by 4 bases and J by 6 bases, 6 bases remained unmatched.

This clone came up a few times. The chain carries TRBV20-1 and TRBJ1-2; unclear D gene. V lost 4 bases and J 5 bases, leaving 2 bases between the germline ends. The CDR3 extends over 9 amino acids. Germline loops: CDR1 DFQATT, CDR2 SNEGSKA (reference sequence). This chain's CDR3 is CSATYGYTF. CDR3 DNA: TGCAGTGCTACTTATGGCTACACCTTC.

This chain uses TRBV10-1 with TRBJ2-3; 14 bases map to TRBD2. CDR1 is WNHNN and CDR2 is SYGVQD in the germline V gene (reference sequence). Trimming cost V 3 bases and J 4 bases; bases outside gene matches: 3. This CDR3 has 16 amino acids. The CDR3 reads CASSDPTSGRADTQYF. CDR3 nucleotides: TGCGCCAGCAGTGACCCGACTAGCGGGAGGGCAGATACGCAGTATTTT.

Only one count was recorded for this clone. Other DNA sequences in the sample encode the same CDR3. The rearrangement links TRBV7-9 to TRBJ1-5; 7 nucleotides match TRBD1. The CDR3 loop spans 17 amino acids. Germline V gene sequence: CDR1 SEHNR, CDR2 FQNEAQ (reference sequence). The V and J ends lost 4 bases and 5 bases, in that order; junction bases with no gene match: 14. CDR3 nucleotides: TGTGCCAGCAGCTGTCCCCCAAACCGGGACAGCGATCAGCCCCAGCATTTT. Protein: CASSCPPNRDSDQPQHF.

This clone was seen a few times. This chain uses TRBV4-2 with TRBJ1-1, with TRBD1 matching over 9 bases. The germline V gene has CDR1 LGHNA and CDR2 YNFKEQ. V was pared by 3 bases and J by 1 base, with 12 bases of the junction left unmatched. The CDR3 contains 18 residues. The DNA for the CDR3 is TGTGCCAGCAGCCAGATAGCCCTTAAGGGACAGGGGAACACTGAAGCTTTCTTT. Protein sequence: CASSQIALKGQGNTEAFF.

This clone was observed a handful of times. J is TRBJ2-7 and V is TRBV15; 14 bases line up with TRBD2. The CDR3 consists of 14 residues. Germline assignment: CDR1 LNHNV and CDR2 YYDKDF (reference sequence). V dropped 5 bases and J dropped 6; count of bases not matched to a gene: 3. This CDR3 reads CATSLTSGRGEQYF. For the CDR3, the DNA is TGTGCCACCAGCCTGACTAGCGGGAGGGGCGAGCAGTACTTC.

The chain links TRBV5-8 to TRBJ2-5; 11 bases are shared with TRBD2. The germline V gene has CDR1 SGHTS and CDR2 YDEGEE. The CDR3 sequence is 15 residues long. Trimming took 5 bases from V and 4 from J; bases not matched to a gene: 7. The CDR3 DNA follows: TGTGCCAGCAGTTCTAAGGGACTAGCGGTAGAGACCCAGTACTTC. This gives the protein CASSSKGLAVETQYF.